This is a list of T cell receptor beta chains from one sample in a study of T cell responses to AZD1222 COVID-19 vaccine. Produced via immunoSEQ multiplex PCR; TCRdb's table is partial and in-frame only. Among around 150,000 clones listed, 90% to 95% were seen once. Sequencing used peripheral blood, obtained 28 days after the second AZD1222 dose. These receptors all come from an adult who received the AZD1222 COVID-19 vaccine. Each CDR3 is given with its conserved first and last residue. Each record gives: clone size, V gene, J gene, D gene, CDR3 length, CDR3 DNA, CDR3 protein. The D gene is left open where the match is weak. Clone size is given for some rows only: seen once, a few or many times, or a class if the clone is expanded.

size: .
V: TRBV29-1
J: TRBJ2-7
D: TRBD1
length: 14
DNA: TGCAGCGCTTCAAATGGACAGGGAAATTACGAGCAGTACTTC
CDR3: CSASNGQGNYEQYF

size: .
V: TRBV11-2
J: TRBJ2-1
D: TRBD2
length: 15
DNA: TGTGCCAGCAGCTTAGCGGCGGGAGGGCCAAATGAGCAGTTCTTC
CDR3: CASSLAAGGPNEQFF

size: once
V: TRBV4-1
J: TRBJ1-2
D: .
length: 15
DNA: TGCGCCAGCAGCCAAGTTTTTGGCAGTTCCTATGGCTACACCTTC
CDR3: CASSQVFGSSYGYTF

size: .
V: TRBV28
J: TRBJ1-5
D: .
length: 15
DNA: TGTGCCAGCAGTTTTTACAGGGATGGCAATCAGCCCCAGCATTTT
CDR3: CASSFYRDGNQPQHF

size: .
V: TRBV11-2
J: TRBJ1-5
D: .
length: 15
DNA: TGTGCCAGCAGCTTAGGATTCAGTAGCAATCAGCCCCAGCATTTT
CDR3: CASSLGFSSNQPQHF

size: many
V: TRBV6-5
J: TRBJ1-2
D: TRBD1
length: 13
DNA: TGTGCCAGCAGTCGGACAGGGTTGGCGGGCTACACCTTC
CDR3: CASSRTGLAGYTF

size: .
V: TRBV5-1
J: TRBJ1-1
D: TRBD1
length: 14
DNA: TGCGCCAGCAGCTTGAACAGGGGGCGAACTGAAGCTTTCTTT
CDR3: CASSLNRGRTEAFF

size: .
V: TRBV27
J: TRBJ1-4
D: TRBD1
length: 15
DNA: TGTGCCAGCAGCCCGGACAGGAGCTCTAATGAAAAACTGTTTTTT
CDR3: CASSPDRSSNEKLFF

size: once
V: TRBV7-3
J: TRBJ2-1
D: .
length: 13
DNA: TGTGCCAGCAGCTTAGACCCTCGGGATGAGCAGTTCTTC
CDR3: CASSLDPRDEQFF

size: .
V: TRBV24-1
J: TRBJ1-5
D: .
length: 13
DNA: TGTGCCACCATGGTGGGGGCCCAGGCGCCCCAGCATTTT
CDR3: CATMVGAQAPQHF

size: .
V: TRBV18
J: TRBJ2-7
D: TRBD1
length: 17
DNA: TGTGCCAGCTCAGCAGACTCGACAGGGGCATTCTTGCACGAGCAGTACTTC
CDR3: CASSADSTGAFLHEQYF

size: few
V: TRBV7-6
J: TRBJ1-5
D: .
length: 16
DNA: TGTGCCAGCAGCTTAGGCCCAGGGTATAGCAATCAGCCCCAGCATTTT
CDR3: CASSLGPGYSNQPQHF

size: .
V: TRBV19
J: TRBJ2-1
D: .
length: 15
DNA: TGTGCCACCGAGTCAGGGGCAGTCCTGGGGAATGAGCAGTTCTTC
CDR3: CATESGAVLGNEQFF

size: .
V: TRBV7-6
J: TRBJ1-3
D: .
length: 13
DNA: TGTGCCAGCAGCGCCTCTCGGGGAAACACCATATATTTT
CDR3: CASSASRGNTIYF

size: .
V: TRBV5-8
J: TRBJ1-1
D: TRBD1
length: 13
DNA: TGTGCCAGCAGATCGGACAGGGGCGGAGTAGCTTTCTTT
CDR3: CASRSDRGGVAFF

size: .
V: TRBV6-5
J: TRBJ2-1
D: .
length: 15
DNA: TGTGCCAGCAACTACTGGGGGGACTCTTACAATGAGCAGTTCTTC
CDR3: CASNYWGDSYNEQFF

size: .
V: TRBV24-1
J: TRBJ1-5
D: .
length: 14
DNA: TGTGCCACCAGCGACCATGGGAGCAATCAGCCCCAGCATTTT
CDR3: CATSDHGSNQPQHF

size: .
V: TRBV11-2
J: TRBJ2-3
D: TRBD2
length: 18
DNA: TGTGCCAGCAGCTTAGATCTGGTGCTAGCGGGAGGGAAGGATACGCAGTATTTT
CDR3: CASSLDLVLAGGKDTQYF

size: .
V: TRBV4-1
J: TRBJ1-1
D: .
length: 16
DNA: TGCGCCAGCAGCCCTCAATCCCTACCCGGGAACACTGAAGCTTTCTTT
CDR3: CASSPQSLPGNTEAFF

size: .
V: TRBV19
J: TRBJ2-2
D: TRBD1
length: 14
DNA: TGTGCCAGTAGTACAGGGGGCGACACCGGGGAGCTGTTTTTT
CDR3: CASSTGGDTGELFF

size: once
V: TRBV6-2/TRBV6-3
J: TRBJ1-5
D: TRBD1
length: 14
DNA: TGTGCCAGCACCCCCAGGGGGCTTGATCAGCCCCAGCATTTT
CDR3: CASTPRGLDQPQHF

size: .
V: TRBV5-5
J: TRBJ1-1
D: .
length: 15
DNA: TGTGCCAGCAGCTTGTTCGCAGGGGTGTACACTGAAGCTTTCTTT
CDR3: CASSLFAGVYTEAFF

size: .
V: TRBV10-2
J: TRBJ2-1
D: .
length: 13
DNA: TGCGCCAGCAGCCGCCCGGCCTACAATGAGCAGTTCTTC
CDR3: CASSRPAYNEQFF

size: .
V: TRBV6-1
J: TRBJ2-7
D: .
length: 17
DNA: TGTGCCAGCAGTGAAGCGGTACGAGGGTTTTCCCCCTACGAGCAGTACTTC
CDR3: CASSEAVRGFSPYEQYF

size: .
V: TRBV30
J: TRBJ1-1
D: .
length: 13
DNA: TGTGCCTGGAGTAAATACAGAAACACTGAAGCTTTCTTT
CDR3: CAWSKYRNTEAFF

size: .
V: TRBV18
J: TRBJ1-5
D: .
length: 14
DNA: TGTGCCAGCTCGATGGGGCAGGGCAATCAGCCCCAGCATTTT
CDR3: CASSMGQGNQPQHF

size: .
V: TRBV5-1
J: TRBJ2-1
D: TRBD1
length: 14
DNA: TGCGCCAGCAGTTCGGGGACAGGGTTCAATGAGCAGTTCTTC
CDR3: CASSSGTGFNEQFF

size: .
V: TRBV19
J: TRBJ2-7
D: .
length: 13
DNA: TGTGCCAGTAGTTCCTCCCCCAACTACGAGCAGTACTTC
CDR3: CASSSSPNYEQYF

size: .
V: TRBV10-2
J: TRBJ2-3
D: TRBD2
length: 16
DNA: TGCGCCAGCAGTCACGGGACTAGAAAGGGCACAGATACGCAGTATTTT
CDR3: CASSHGTRKGTDTQYF

size: .
V: TRBV18
J: TRBJ2-3
D: .
length: 13
DNA: TGTGCCAGCTCACCCCAGGGCACAGATACGCAGTATTTT
CDR3: CASSPQGTDTQYF

size: .
V: TRBV19
J: TRBJ1-3
D: .
length: 14
DNA: TGTGCCAGTAGTACGACCATCACGGGAAACACCATATATTTT
CDR3: CASSTTITGNTIYF

size: .
V: TRBV11-1
J: TRBJ2-7
D: .
length: 16
DNA: TGTGCCAGCAGCCCATCAGGGTCGGGGAGGTTTTACGAGCAGTACTTC
CDR3: CASSPSGSGRFYEQYF

size: .
V: TRBV5-1
J: TRBJ2-3
D: .
length: 19
DNA: TGCGCCAGCAGCTTTCGGGGGCGGTTAGAATCCACGGCTCCAGATACGCAGTATTTT
CDR3: CASSFRGRLESTAPDTQYF

size: few
V: TRBV7-2
J: TRBJ1-2
D: .
length: 13
DNA: TGTGCCAGCAGCTCCACGGACAGCTATGGCTACACCTTC
CDR3: CASSSTDSYGYTF

size: .
V: TRBV6-2/TRBV6-3
J: TRBJ2-2
D: TRBD2
length: 16
DNA: TGTGCCAGCAGTTTATCGGGAGGGCCAGGTACCGGGGAGCTGTTTTTT
CDR3: CASSLSGGPGTGELFF

size: .
V: TRBV6-5
J: TRBJ2-1
D: TRBD2
length: 15
DNA: TGTGCCAGCAGTTCTGCTGGGGGAGGGGACAATGAGCAGTTCTTC
CDR3: CASSSAGGGDNEQFF

size: .
V: TRBV24-1
J: TRBJ2-1
D: .
length: 14
DNA: TGTGCCACCAGTGATCCGAAGACGGGGAATGAGCAGTTCTTC
CDR3: CATSDPKTGNEQFF

size: .
V: TRBV19
J: TRBJ1-6
D: .
length: 14
DNA: TGTGCCAGTAGTATTTCCAGTTATAATTCACCCCTCCACTTT
CDR3: CASSISSYNSPLHF

size: .
V: TRBV2
J: TRBJ2-3
D: .
length: 11
DNA: TGTGCCAGCAGTCCCACAGATACGCAGTATTTT
CDR3: CASSPTDTQYF

size: .
V: TRBV5-5
J: TRBJ1-3
D: .
length: 16
DNA: TGTGCCAGCAGCGGAAAGGGTAGGCCTGAAGGAAACACCATATATTTT
CDR3: CASSGKGRPEGNTIYF